This T cell receptor beta chain is from a study of PD-L1 blockade in urothelial cancer. The CDR3 length equals 13 residues, ends included. CDR1 and CDR2 (germline): LNHDA, SQIVND (reference sequence). Time point specified: pretreatment peripheral blood. Generated by immunoSEQ multiplex PCR, the TCRdb table keeps only in-frame clones and is missing some. The sample includes some 100,000 clones, more than 70% of them seen just once. In the case of this clone: The CDR3 carries no conserved terminal phenylalanine or tryptophan, so it likely arises from a read error. Because the CDR3's place on the DNA is in doubt, the DNA is left out and the CDR3 is given as listed by TCRdb.

The sample was PBMCs, taken around atezolizumab (anti-PD-L1) treatment. The chain carries TRBV19 and TRBJ1-2; TRBD1 was called by the table and not checked on the DNA. This sequence was found in a woman aged 80 or over with urothelial cancer. CDR3 in amino acids: CASSIAGTGVLSC.